One and the same sample provided the 27 T cell receptor beta chains below, sequenced in a study of OX40 agonist ivuxolimab in advanced cancers. The data were produced by immunoSEQ multiplex PCR, yet TCRdb's version contains in-frame clones alone and is incomplete. Of 98,000 or so clones listed, 94% are singletons. The starting material was CD4+ or CD8+ T cells sorted from blood, obtained in a trial of the OX40 agonist ivuxolimab. These receptors all come from an adult with an advanced solid tumor such as melanoma, head and neck, liver or kidney cancer.

V gene TRBV18 combines with J gene TRBJ2-2; 9 bases match TRBD2. The V and J ends lost 0 bases and 3 bases, in that order; junction bases with no gene match: 2. The CDR3 spans 16 residues. Germline V gene data show CDR1 as KGHSH and CDR2 as LQKENI. CDR3: CASSPPSGSYTGELFF. The CDR3 DNA follows: TGTGCCAGCTCACCACCTAGCGGGAGTTACACCGGGGAGCTGTTTTTT.

The chain links TRBV6-6 to TRBJ2-1; D might be TRBD2 (5 bases). The CDR3 runs to 14 residues. With 7 bases removed from V and 14 bases from J, the gap between germline ends came to 24 bases. CDR1 MNHNY and CDR2 SVGAGI come from the germline V gene (reference sequence). CDR3 bases: TGTGCCAGCACGGGGTCGCTCGGGCGTTCCAAGGAGTTCTTC. Translating it yields CASTGSLGRSKEFF.

This rearrangement joins TRBV9 to TRBJ1-3; 9 nucleotides agree with TRBD1. Germline lookup yields CDR1 SGDLS and CDR2 YYNGEE. The CDR3 extends over 15 amino acids. Losses at the gene ends were 4 bases for V and 8 bases for J; bases not matched to a gene: 10. The CDR3 loop reads CASSPRGTGPYTIYF. The CDR3 DNA sequence: TGTGCCAGCAGCCCGAGGGGGACAGGGCCATACACCATATATTTT.

The V and J genes are TRBV9 and TRBJ2-2; 8 bases line up with TRBD1. The V gene's germline CDR1 is SGDLS and CDR2 YYNGEE. V gave up 0 bases and J gave up 8 bases; unmatched junction bases: 6. The CDR3 loop spans 15 amino acids. CDR3 region: CASSVGGQAGGELFF. The DNA of the CDR3 is TGTGCCAGCAGCGTAGGGGGACAGGCTGGAGGGGAGCTGTTTTTT.

V is TRBV4-3 and J is TRBJ2-7; D call uncertain. The germline gives CDR1 LGHNA, CDR2 YSLEER. Trimming removed 0 bases at V and 2 bases at J, with 14 bases between. The CDR3 spans 16 residues. The CDR3 region is CASSQDPGGRTYEQYF. The CDR3 DNA sequence: TGCGCCAGCAGCCAAGATCCTGGCGGCAGGACCTACGAGCAGTACTTC.

The CDR3 DNA reads as TGTGCCAGTAGAAGGCTAGCGGGAGATTACGAGCAGTACTTC. As protein: CASRRLAGDYEQYF. The rearrangement uses TRBV19 and TRBJ2-7; 10 nucleotides agree with TRBD2. The germline V gene encodes CDR1 LNHDA and CDR2 SQIVND (reference sequence). The CDR3 loop spans 14 amino acids. The J segment lost 4 bases and the V segment lost 6 bases, leaving 6 bases of the junction unmatched. The full variable domain, with the rest looked up from reference TRBV19 and TRBJ2-7, is DGGITQSPKYLFRKEGQNVTLSCEQNLNHDAMYWYRQDPGQGLRLIYYSQIVNDFQKGDIAEGYSVSREKKESFPLTVTSAQKNPTAFYLCASRRLAGDYEQYFGPGTRLTVT.

The chain recombines TRBV6-1 with TRBJ1-2; 7 bases map to TRBD1. V was pared by 8 bases and J by 4 bases, with 7 bases of the junction left unmatched. The CDR3 totals 13 residues. Germline values: CDR1 MNHNS, CDR2 SASEGT. Here the CDR3 DNA reads TGTGCCAGCCAACCAGGACAGGTCTATGGCTACACCTTC. Translation gives CASQPGQVYGYTF.

The genes are TRBV5-1 and TRBJ1-5; 9 bases are shared with TRBD1. The germline CDR1 and CDR2 sequences are SGHRS and YFSETQ. After removal of 4 bases from V and 7 bases from J, the junction contained 6 bases not matched to a gene. The CDR3 covers 14 residues. Here the CDR3 DNA reads TGCGCCAGCAGCCCTGGACAGGGGTACCAGCCCCAGCATTTT. Protein: CASSPGQGYQPQHF.

This chain links TRBV5-1 with TRBJ2-7, with TRBD1 matching 7 bases. V was pared by 4 bases and J by 4 bases, with 8 bases of the junction left unmatched. The CDR3 consists of 14 residues. Germline CDR1 SGHRS, CDR2 YFSETQ. CDR3 in amino acids: CASSTQGGVYEQYF. CDR3 in DNA: TGCGCCAGCAGCACCCAAGGGGGCGTATACGAGCAGTACTTC. Together with reference TRBV5-1 and TRBJ2-7, the CDR3 gives the full variable domain: KAGVTQTPRYLIKTRGQQVTLSCSPISGHRSVSWYQQTPGQGLQFLFEYFSETQRNKGNFPGRFSGRQFSNSRSEMNVSTLELGDSALYLCASSTQGGVYEQYFGPGTRLTVT.

In this sample, this clone turned up a few times. The genes are TRBV4-3 and TRBJ2-1; D not resolved. The germline gives CDR1 LGHNA, CDR2 YSLEER. The CDR3 has 13 amino acids. V was pared by 0 bases and J by 6 bases, with 6 bases between. DNA of the CDR3: TGCGCCAGCAGCCAAGATAGTGCCAATGAGCAGTTCTTC. The encoded protein is CASSQDSANEQFF.

The V gene is TRBV6-5, the J gene TRBJ2-7; D not resolved. V lost 2 bases, J lost 2 bases, and 4 bases lay in between. The CDR3 loop spans 12 amino acids. In germline, CDR1 is MNHEY, CDR2 SVGAGI. CDR3 DNA sequence: TGTGCCAGCAGTTACGCGCCCTACGAGCAGTACTTC. Translation gives CASSYAPYEQYF.

The chain couples TRBV10-3 to TRBJ1-1; a weak D match, TRBD1 (6 bases). V lost 11 bases and J lost 1, with 11 bases in between. CDR3 size: 12 residues. Looked up from germline, CDR1 is ENHRY and CDR2 is SYGVKD. In nucleotides, the CDR3 is TGTGCCGCCGGGACAACGAACACTGAAGCTTTCTTT. Translating gives CAAGTTNTEAFF.

The chain couples TRBV19 to TRBJ2-7; D not certain. Germline V CDR1 and CDR2: LNHDA, SQIVND (reference sequence). This CDR3 comprises 14 residues. Trimming left V 3 bases short and J 0 bases short, with 9 bases between. CDR3 protein: CASSIRHHSYEQYF. The CDR3 nucleotides are TGTGCCAGTAGTATTCGCCACCACTCCTACGAGCAGTACTTC.

The rearrangement links TRBV5-1 to TRBJ2-3; D is possibly TRBD1 or TRBD2 (5 bases each). The CDR3 is made up of 17 amino acids. V lost 4 bases and J 0 bases, leaving 18 bases between the germline ends. From germline, CDR1 is SGHRS and CDR2 YFSETQ. The CDR3 reads CASSLPGTIGSTDTQYF. CDR3 DNA: TGCGCCAGCAGCCTCCCCGGGACCATCGGGAGCACAGATACGCAGTATTTT.

This sequence joins TRBV7-2 and TRBJ2-7; TRBD1 agrees at 9 bases. This CDR3 contains 19 residues. Trimming at V came to 2 bases and at J to 4 bases, leaving 18 bases not matched to a gene. The germline CDR1 and CDR2 sequences are SGHTA and FQGNSA. The CDR3 DNA is TGTGCCAGCAGCTTAACTACGTTTTCCGGGACAGGGCTGGGGTACGAGCAGTACTTC. This codes for CASSLTTFSGTGLGYEQYF. Full variable domain (outside the CDR3, taken from reference TRBV7-2 and TRBJ2-7): GAGVSQSPSNKVTEKGKDVELRCDPISGHTALYWYRQSLGQGLEFLIYFQGNSAPDKSGLPSDRFSAERTGGSVSTLTIQRTQQEDSAVYLCASSLTTFSGTGLGYEQYFGPGTRLTVT.

The chain carries TRBV6-5 and TRBJ2-1; 8 bases line up with TRBD1. V dropped 3 bases and J dropped 8; count of bases not matched to a gene: 9. Looked up from germline, CDR1 is MNHEY and CDR2 is SVGAGI. The CDR3 consists of 15 residues. The DNA of the CDR3 is TGTGCCAGCAGTTATCAACAGGGGGTGGGCTATGAGCAGTTCTTC. Its translation is CASSYQQGVGYEQFF.

The chain employs TRBV20-1 and TRBJ2-3; D is possibly TRBD1 (6 bases). Germline lookup yields CDR1 DFQATT and CDR2 SNEGSKA (reference sequence). V lost 5 bases, J lost 5 bases, and 8 bases lay in between. The CDR3 sequence is 11 residues long. The CDR3 nucleotides are TGCAGTGCTCCAGGGGTAGATACGCAGTATTTT. The encoded protein is CSAPGVDTQYF.

The chain couples TRBV10-3 to TRBJ2-1; 9 nucleotides agree with TRBD1. Trimming cost V 4 bases and J 12 bases; bases outside gene matches: 4. The germline V gene has CDR1 ENHRY and CDR2 SYGVKD. The CDR3 runs to 12 residues. The CDR3 loop reads CAISALDRGQFF. The CDR3 DNA sequence: TGTGCCATCAGTGCCCTGGACAGGGGGCAGTTCTTC.

This chain connects TRBV5-4 to TRBJ2-1; 9 positions match TRBD1. V lost 4 bases and J lost 9; bases outside the gene matches: 11. The CDR3 length is 15 residues. Germline assignment: CDR1 SGHNT and CDR2 YYREEE (reference sequence). The chain's CDR3 is CASSPRRDRVSEQFF. Here the CDR3 DNA reads TGTGCCAGCAGCCCACGCCGGGACAGGGTCAGTGAGCAGTTCTTC.

This chain links TRBV11-2 with TRBJ2-7, with D uncertain. Trimming removed 0 bases from V and 0 bases from J, with 12 bases in between. Germline-derived CDR1 and CDR2 are SGHAT and FQNNGV. This CDR3 region has 16 residues. CDR3 residues: CASSLEFAVSSYEQYF. CDR3 coding DNA: TGTGCCAGCAGCTTAGAATTTGCGGTGAGCTCCTACGAGCAGTACTTC. Full variable domain (missing parts from reference TRBV11-2 and TRBJ2-7): EAGVAQSPRYKIIEKRQSVAFWCNPISGHATLYWYQQILGQGPKLLIQFQNNGVVDDSQLPKDRFSAERLKGVDSTLKIQPAKLEDSAVYLCASSLEFAVSSYEQYFGPGTRLTVT.

The chain has TRBV28 and TRBJ2-7, with D hard to call. Germline V gives CDR1 MDHEN, CDR2 SYDVKM. The CDR3 is made up of 14 amino acids. Trimming took 2 bases from V and 7 from J, leaving 15 bases between them. The CDR3 DNA reads TGTGCCAGCAGTTTAGGCCAGATATTTAGGGAGCAGTACTTC. It codes for CASSLGQIFREQYF.

The CDR3 protein is CASSVGARTDTQYF. The CDR3 DNA sequence: TGTGCCAGCAGCGTAGGCGCCCGCACAGATACGCAGTATTTT. The chain employs TRBV9 and TRBJ2-3; D is unclear. The V gene's germline CDR1 is SGDLS and CDR2 YYNGEE. V lost 0 bases, J lost 1 base, and 6 bases lay in between. The CDR3 has 14 amino acids.

This chain uses TRBV7-9 with TRBJ1-1; TRBD1 might be the D (5 bases). The CDR3 loop spans 15 amino acids. V gave up 5 bases and J gave up 1 base, with 14 bases separating them. CDR1 is SEHNR and CDR2 is FQNEAQ in the germline V gene (reference sequence). The CDR3 reads CASSPPGLKNTEAFF. CDR3 sequence (DNA): TGTGCCAGCAGCCCCCCGGGACTCAAGAACACTGAAGCTTTCTTT.

This rearrangement joins TRBV7-9 to TRBJ1-4; a possible D gene is TRBD1 (5 bases). Per germline, CDR1 SEHNR and CDR2 FQNEAQ (reference sequence). CDR3 length: 12 residues. Trimming removed 5 bases from V and 15 bases from J, with 16 bases in between. The CDR3 bases are TGTGCCAGCAGCCCAGGGCGGGGAGAGGTGTTTTTT. It specifies CASSPGRGEVFF.

The V call is TRBV29-1, the J call TRBJ1-1, with 7 bases identical to TRBD1. V shed 6 bases, J shed 0 bases, and the junction held 4 bases outside the gene matches. The CDR3 has 13 residues. From germline, CDR1 is SQVTM and CDR2 ANQGSEA. The CDR3: CSVQGRMNTEAFF. CDR3 DNA sequence: TGCAGCGTACAGGGGCGAATGAACACTGAAGCTTTCTTT.

The sample holds one count of this clone. The V and J genes are TRBV5-6 and TRBJ1-2; D gene ambiguous. Trimming removed 4 bases at V and 5 bases at J, with 18 bases between. The V gene's germline CDR1 is SGHDT and CDR2 YYEEEE. The CDR3 contains 15 residues. The chain's CDR3 is CASSPTGKPLYGYTF. The CDR3 region has the DNA TGTGCCAGCAGCCCGACGGGGAAACCGCTGTATGGCTACACCTTC.

Only a few counts were recorded for this clone. One junction end does not reproduce the germline sequence, and a read error may be involved. J is TRBJ1-1 and V is TRBV30; D is undetermined. Per the germline V gene, CDR1 is GTSNPN and CDR2 is SVGIG (reference sequence). There are 11 residues in the CDR3. In DNA, the CDR3 is TGTGCCTGGAGTGTAATGTCTGACGCTTTCTTT. It encodes CAWSVMSDAFF.